Given below is one T cell receptor (beta chain) in context. Antigen specificity is unknown. The data belong to a study of cytomegalovirus exposure and HLA in healthy donors. Study-wide context: The approximately 120 validation repertoires were produced on the same platform as the roughly 660 repertoires of the first cohort. This was reported in a later analysis. Findings of the study overall: The tendency of first-cohort TCR clusters to co-occur in the 130 or so validation repertoires was identified by a subsequent analysis.

Repertoires were generated with immunoSEQ multiplex PCR, while TCRdb's copy carries only in-frame clones and drops some. The sample has about 160,000 clones, 90% to 97% seen once. Looked up from germline, CDR1 is SQVTM and CDR2 is ANQGSEA. The V segment lost 5 bases and the J segment 5 bases; nucleotides outside the gene matches: 16. This CDR3 has 16 residues. Sequencing was carried out using PBMCs. The receptor's source is a woman under 30 in good health and CMV-seronegative. The V and J genes are TRBV29-1 and TRBJ2-5; 8 nucleotides align to TRBD2. The CDR3 reads CSVSAGTSTWGETQYF. CDR3 DNA: TGCAGCGTTTCCGCCGGGACTAGTACCTGGGGGGAGACCCAGTACTTC.